Presented here are 15 T cell receptor beta chains from one specimen sequenced in a study of cytomegalovirus exposure and HLA in healthy donors. PCR primers comprised 60 Vbeta and 13 Jbeta primers. Some clones are missing from TCRdb's copy, which holds only in-frame ones; the method was immunoSEQ multiplex PCR. Of 100,000 to 150,000 clones listed, 65% to 75% were seen once; the top ten hold under 4.5%. Sample: PBMCs. The receptor source for this set is a man between 40 and 49 years old in good health and CMV-seropositive.

Only a few counts were recorded for this clone. The V call is TRBV27, the J call TRBJ2-3, with 13 bases fitting TRBD2. V was pared by 5 bases and J by 0 bases, with 5 bases of the junction left unmatched. Germline loops: CDR1 MNHEY, CDR2 SMNVEV (reference sequence). The CDR3 length is 17 residues. DNA for the CDR3: TGTGCCAGCAGTCCCCGGACTAGCGGGAGAAGCACAGATACGCAGTATTTT. The encoded protein is CASSPRTSGRSTDTQYF.

The chain carries TRBV5-5 and TRBJ2-1, with 8 positions matching TRBD1. This CDR3 is built from 15 residues. V shed 1 base, J shed 1 base, and the junction held 1 base outside the gene matches. In germline, CDR1 is SGHKS, CDR2 YYEKEE (reference sequence). CDR3 sequence: CASSLTGGSYNEQFF. The CDR3 DNA reads as TGTGCCAGCAGCTTGACAGGGGGGTCCTACAATGAGCAGTTCTTC.

This chain connects TRBV11-1 to TRBJ1-5; 11 bases match TRBD1. With V trimmed by 5 bases and J by 7 bases, 4 bases remained unmatched. CDR1 is SGHAT and CDR2 is FQDESV in the germline V gene (reference sequence). CDR3 size: 14 residues. In nucleotides, the CDR3 is TGTGCCAGCAGCCCCGGGACAGGGGGACAGCCCCAGCATTTT. Protein product: CASSPGTGGQPQHF. Using reference TRBV11-1 and TRBJ1-5 for the parts outside the CDR3, the full variable domain is EAEVAQSPRYKITEKSQAVAFWCDPISGHATLYWYRQILGQGPELLVQFQDESVVDDSQLPKDRFSAERLKGVDSTLKIQPAELGDSAMYLCASSPGTGGQPQHFGDGTRLSIL.

The genes are TRBV11-1 and TRBJ2-4, with 11 bases that match TRBD2. The CDR3 extends over 15 amino acids. J gave up 8 bases and V 5 bases, and 8 bases lay outside the gene matches. Looked up from germline, CDR1 is SGHAT and CDR2 is FQDESV (reference sequence). Here the CDR3 reads CASSLLAGVRDIQYF. The CDR3 DNA follows: TGTGCCAGCAGCCTACTAGCGGGAGTCAGGGACATTCAGTACTTC.

The V gene is TRBV6-4, the J gene TRBJ2-3; 13 nucleotides match TRBD2. The V and J ends lost 2 bases and 4 bases, in that order; junction bases with no gene match: 3. There are 16 residues in the CDR3. Germline V gene sequence: CDR1 MRHNA, CDR2 SNTAGT. Here the CDR3 reads CASSDQGLAGSDTQYF. The CDR3 DNA follows: TGTGCCAGCAGTGACCAGGGACTAGCGGGATCAGATACGCAGTATTTT.

The chain uses TRBV19 and TRBJ2-2, with a weak D call TRBD2 (5 bases). Between the trimmed V and J ends, which lost 5 bases and 4 bases, there was a span of 20 bases. The CDR3 totals 17 residues. Per the germline V gene, CDR1 is LNHDA and CDR2 is SQIVND (reference sequence). DNA of the CDR3: TGTGCCAGTAGTCCCCCCCCGGCCTTTGGGAGCACCGGGGAGCTGTTTTTT. Translation: CASSPPPAFGSTGELFF. The entire variable domain, with the rest obtained from reference TRBV19 and TRBJ2-2, is as follows: DGGITQSPKYLFRKEGQNVTLSCEQNLNHDAMYWYRQDPGQGLRLIYYSQIVNDFQKGDIAEGYSVSREKKESFPLTVTSAQKNPTAFYLCASSPPPAFGSTGELFFGEGSRLTVL.

This chain connects TRBV4-1 to TRBJ1-6; 7 bases fit TRBD1. This CDR3 is built from 17 residues. Germline V gene lookup returns CDR1 MGHRA and CDR2 YSYEKL. The V segment lost 0 bases and the J segment 8 bases; nucleotides outside the gene matches: 10. The CDR3 DNA reads as TGCGCCAGCAGCCAAGATTTCGACAGGGCTCAAGATTCACCCCTCCACTTT. As protein: CASSQDFDRAQDSPLHF.

V gene TRBV11-3 combines with J gene TRBJ2-1; TRBD1 agrees at 7 bases. Germline assignment: CDR1 SGHNT and CDR2 YENEEA. CDR3 length equals 16 residues. Unmatched junction bases numbered 12, after V lost 4 bases and J lost 6 bases. CDR3 sequence (DNA): TGTGCCAGCAGCTCCCGACCGGGACAGTGGGCCAATGAGCAGTTCTTC. Translation: CASSSRPGQWANEQFF.

The chain joins TRBV28 to TRBJ2-2; 11 nucleotides match TRBD1. Germline V gene sequence: CDR1 MDHEN, CDR2 SYDVKM. Trimming took 2 bases from V and 3 from J; bases not matched to a gene: 11. The CDR3 sequence is 19 residues long. The CDR3 region is CASSLGPRRTGGDTGELFF. The DNA for the CDR3 is TGTGCCAGCAGTTTAGGCCCCCGTAGGACAGGGGGCGACACCGGGGAGCTGTTTTTT.

The chain recombines TRBV11-3 with TRBJ2-1, with TRBD2 identical over 15 bases. Germline trimming cut 3 bases from V and 12 bases from J; bases unmatched to any gene: 0. The V gene's germline CDR1 is SGHNT and CDR2 YENEEA. CDR3 length equals 13 residues. The CDR3 protein is CASSLGLAGGQFF. CDR3 coding DNA: TGTGCCAGCAGCTTGGGACTAGCGGGGGGGCAGTTCTTC. The full variable domain, in which reference TRBV11-3 and TRBJ2-1 provide the parts outside the CDR3, is EAGVVQSPRYKIIEKKQPVAFWCNPISGHNTLYWYLQNLGQGPELLIRYENEEAVDDSQLPKDRFSAERLKGVDSTLKIQPAELGDSAVYLCASSLGLAGGQFFGPGTRLTVL.

V usage is TRBV2 and J usage is TRBJ1-5, with 10 positions matching TRBD1. The germline CDR1 and CDR2 sequences are SNHLY and FYNNEI. Unmatched junction bases numbered 8, after V lost 10 bases and J lost 2 bases. The length of the CDR3 is 15 residues. As DNA, the CDR3 is TGTGCCAACAGGCCGGACAGGGGGGGCAATCAGCCCCAGCATTTT. Its translation is CANRPDRGGNQPQHF.

The chain couples TRBV13 to TRBJ1-1, with a tentative D call TRBD1 (5 bases). Trimming cost V 5 bases and J 4 bases, with 14 bases left between them. The CDR3 has 14 residues. Germline values: CDR1 PRHDT, CDR2 FYEKMQ (reference sequence). CDR3 region: CASSELGGATEAFF. As DNA, the CDR3 is TGTGCCAGCAGCGAACTGGGGGGAGCCACTGAAGCTTTCTTT. Full variable domain (rest looked up from reference TRBV13 and TRBJ1-1): AAGVIQSPRHLIKEKRETATLKCYPIPRHDTVYWYQQGPGQDPQFLISFYEKMQSDKGSIPDRFSAQQFSDYHSELNMSSLELGDSALYFCASSELGGATEAFFGQGTRLTVV.

The CDR3 here is CASSVTSIFDNEQFF. CDR3 nucleotides: TGTGCCAGCAGCGTCACTAGTATCTTCGACAATGAGCAGTTCTTC. The V and J genes are TRBV9 and TRBJ2-1, with D possibly being TRBD2 (5 bases). Trimming cost V 2 bases and J 5 bases, with 14 bases left between them. Germline CDR1 is SGDLS and CDR2 is YYNGEE. This CDR3 is 15 amino acids long.

The J gene is TRBJ2-7, the V gene TRBV28; 11 nucleotides match TRBD1. CDR1 MDHEN and CDR2 SYDVKM come from the germline V gene. The CDR3 has 15 residues. The ends lost 3 bases at V and 2 bases at J; junction bases unmatched: 3. CDR3 in DNA: TGTGCCAGCAGTTTCCGGACAGGGGGCACCTACGAGCAGTACTTC. Protein sequence: CASSFRTGGTYEQYF. The whole variable domain, filled in from reference TRBV28 and TRBJ2-7, reads DVKVTQSSRYLVKRTGEKVFLECVQDMDHENMFWYRQDPGLGLRLIYFSYDVKMKEKGDIPEGYSVSREKKERFSLILESASTNQTSMYLCASSFRTGGTYEQYFGPGTRLTVT.

This chain connects TRBV19 to TRBJ2-2; TRBD2 agrees at 8 bases. CDR3 length: 15 residues. In germline, CDR1 is LNHDA, CDR2 SQIVND (reference sequence). Trimming removed 7 bases from V and 1 base from J; junction bases left unmatched: 5. CDR3 in amino acids: CASTLRGGNTGELFF. The CDR3 region has the DNA TGTGCCAGTACCCTCCGGGGGGGGAACACCGGGGAGCTGTTTTTT. Full variable domain (outside the CDR3, taken from reference TRBV19 and TRBJ2-2): DGGITQSPKYLFRKEGQNVTLSCEQNLNHDAMYWYRQDPGQGLRLIYYSQIVNDFQKGDIAEGYSVSREKKESFPLTVTSAQKNPTAFYLCASTLRGGNTGELFFGEGSRLTVL.